The T cell receptor (beta chain) under discussion was sequenced for a study of blood T cell repertoires in COVID-19. In the study's own analysis: Nucleated cell counts were estimated from reference gene primer amplification. Generated by immunoSEQ multiplex PCR, the TCRdb table keeps only in-frame clones and is missing some. That table is the source of V, J and clone size, and D and trimming were worked out from the DNA. The sample includes 70,000 or so clones, about nine tenths of them seen just once. This CDR3 spans 13 amino acids. Germline loops: CDR1 SGHTA, CDR2 FQGNSA. V was pared by 1 base and J by 4 bases, with 8 bases between.

Sequencing was performed on peripheral blood. This sequence joins TRBV7-2 and TRBJ2-7; unclear D gene. The receptor's source is a woman younger than 30 with acute or convalescent COVID-19. CDR3 sequence (DNA): TGTGCCAGCAGCTTAGGAGCTGGTTACGAGCAGTACTTC. Translation: CASSLGAGYEQYF.